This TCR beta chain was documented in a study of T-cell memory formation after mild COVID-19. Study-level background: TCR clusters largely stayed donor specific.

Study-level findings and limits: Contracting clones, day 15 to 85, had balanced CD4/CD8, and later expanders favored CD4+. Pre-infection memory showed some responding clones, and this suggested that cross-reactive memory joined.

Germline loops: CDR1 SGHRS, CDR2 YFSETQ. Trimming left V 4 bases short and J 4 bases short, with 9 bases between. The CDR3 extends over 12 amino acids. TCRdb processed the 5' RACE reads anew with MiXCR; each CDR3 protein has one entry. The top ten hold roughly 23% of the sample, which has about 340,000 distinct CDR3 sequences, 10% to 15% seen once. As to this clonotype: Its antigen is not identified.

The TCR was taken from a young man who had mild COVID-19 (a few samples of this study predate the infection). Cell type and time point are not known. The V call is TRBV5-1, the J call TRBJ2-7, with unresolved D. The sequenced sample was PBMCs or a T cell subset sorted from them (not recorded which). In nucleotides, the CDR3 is TGCGCCAGCAGCCGGCTTGGGTACGAGCAGTACTTC. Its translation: CASSRLGYEQYF.